The 27 T cell receptor beta chains below come from one sample, sequenced in a study of Tregs in tolerant kidney transplant recipients. Their target antigens are unknown. Profiled with immunoSEQ multiplex PCR; TCRdb holds only in-frame clones, not every one. The data contain tens of thousands of clones, about 95% of them singletons. Sequenced sample: Tregs from blood cultured with allogeneic cells. These receptors were obtained from a human donor in good health.

CDR3 nucleotide sequence: TGTGCCTGGAGTGTAGGCAGGGGGCGGTATGGCTACACCTTC. Its translation: CAWSVGRGRYGYTF. The chain recombines TRBV30 with TRBJ1-2; 8 bases line up with TRBD1. The V gene's germline CDR1 is GTSNPN and CDR2 SVGIG (reference sequence). This CDR3 has 14 residues. V was clipped by 0 bases and J by 5 bases; unmatched bases: 5.

On this clone itself: The same CDR3 also results from other DNA sequences found in this sample. The CDR3 bases are TGCGCCAGCAGCCAATTAGCTGGAAACACCATATATTTT. This codes for CASSQLAGNTIYF. The rearrangement uses TRBV4-1 and TRBJ1-3; D uncertain. CDR3 length: 13 residues. V gave up 2 bases and J gave up 2 bases, with 4 bases separating them. CDR1 and CDR2 from the germline V gene are MGHRA and YSYEKL.

This clone was detected once. The CDR3 protein is CASQGYGGANVLTF. Written as DNA, the CDR3 is TGTGCCAGCCAGGGGTATGGTGGGGCCAACGTCCTGACTTTC. This chain connects TRBV6-6 to TRBJ2-6; possible D gene TRBD1, 6 bases. Germline CDR1 MNHNY, CDR2 SVGAGI (reference sequence). The CDR3 is 14 amino acids. Trimming removed 8 bases from V and 3 bases from J, with 11 bases in between.

The chain has TRBV6-5 and TRBJ2-7; perhaps D is TRBD1 or TRBD2 (5 bases each). The CDR3 loop spans 15 amino acids. V dropped 0 bases and J dropped 2 bases, with 11 bases sitting between them. The germline CDR1 and CDR2 sequences are MNHEY and SVGAGI. CDR3 sequence (DNA): TGTGCCAGCAGTTACTCGAGGGACGTAGCCTACGAGCAGTACTTC. This sequence encodes CASSYSRDVAYEQYF.

The chain uses TRBV5-1 and TRBJ2-1, with D possibly being TRBD2 (6 bases). The CDR3 totals 16 residues. Per germline, CDR1 SGHRS and CDR2 YFSETQ. Trimming took 0 bases from V and 4 from J, leaving 14 bases between them. In DNA, the CDR3 is TGCGCCAGCAGCTTGGAGGAACTAGCCCAGTACAATGAGCAGTTCTTC. Its protein is CASSLEELAQYNEQFF. Using reference TRBV5-1 and TRBJ2-1 for the parts outside the CDR3, the full variable domain is KAGVTQTPRYLIKTRGQQVTLSCSPISGHRSVSWYQQTPGQGLQFLFEYFSETQRNKGNFPGRFSGRQFSNSRSEMNVSTLELGDSALYLCASSLEELAQYNEQFFGPGTRLTVL.

This clone was found once. The chain recombines TRBV7-9 with TRBJ1-1; 7 bases fit TRBD1. There are 16 residues in the CDR3. CDR1 and CDR2 from the germline V gene are SEHNR and FQNEAQ (reference sequence). V dropped 1 base and J dropped 3; count of bases not matched to a gene: 8. CDR3 DNA sequence: TGTGCCAGCAGCTTAGTCACAGGGGTTGGGTACACTGAAGCTTTCTTT. Translating gives CASSLVTGVGYTEAFF.

The rearrangement joins TRBV19 to TRBJ1-3; 8 nucleotides match TRBD1. The germline V gene encodes CDR1 LNHDA and CDR2 SQIVND (reference sequence). V shed 9 bases, J shed 0 bases, and the junction held 7 bases outside the gene matches. CDR3 size: 15 residues. The CDR3 reads CASKVQGDSGNTIYF. The DNA for the CDR3 is TGTGCCAGCAAAGTACAGGGGGACTCTGGAAACACCATATATTTT. Based on the CDR3 plus reference TRBV19 and TRBJ1-3, the full variable domain is DGGITQSPKYLFRKEGQNVTLSCEQNLNHDAMYWYRQDPGQGLRLIYYSQIVNDFQKGDIAEGYSVSREKKESFPLTVTSAQKNPTAFYLCASKVQGDSGNTIYFGEGSWLTVV.

The chain is built from TRBV28 and TRBJ1-2, with D unclear. V was shortened by 5 bases and J by 3 bases, with 7 bases between the two germline ends. Germline V lookup: CDR1 MDHEN, CDR2 SYDVKM. The CDR3 covers 12 residues. The CDR3 region is CASSPGYYGYTF. The CDR3 DNA sequence: TGTGCCAGCAGTCCTGGCTACTATGGCTACACCTTC.

This chain uses TRBV30 with TRBJ2-7, with TRBD2 as a possible D gene (6 bases). There are 14 residues in the CDR3. With 0 bases removed from V and 0 bases from J, the gap between germline ends came to 9 bases. Germline assignment: CDR1 GTSNPN and CDR2 SVGIG (reference sequence). CDR3 nucleotide sequence: TGTGCCTGGAGTGTATACGGGAGCTCCTACGAGCAGTACTTC. Its protein is CAWSVYGSSYEQYF.

The table lists this clone with a few counts. The V and J genes are TRBV18 and TRBJ1-2, with D tentatively TRBD1 (5 bases). The CDR3 contains 12 residues. Germline V CDR1 and CDR2: KGHSH, LQKENI. Trimming left V 6 bases short and J 8 bases short, with 13 bases between. DNA for the CDR3: TGTGCCAGCTCCCAGAGCAGGGAAGGCTACACCTTC. It yields the protein CASSQSREGYTF.

The chain is built from TRBV9 and TRBJ1-6; D is possibly TRBD1 (6 bases). V was cut by 0 bases and J by 7 bases, with 11 bases left in between. The CDR3 is made up of 15 amino acids. Germline V gives CDR1 SGDLS, CDR2 YYNGEE. CDR3 sequence: CASSVGAGVNSPLHF. The CDR3 DNA sequence: TGTGCCAGCAGCGTAGGGGCAGGGGTGAATTCACCCCTCCACTTT.

V and J are TRBV6-5 and TRBJ2-2; perhaps TRBD2 as D (5 bases). Deletions cut 6 bases from V and 0 bases from J, with 8 bases between. CDR3 length equals 14 residues. Germline V lookup: CDR1 MNHEY, CDR2 SVGAGI. The CDR3 loop is CASRKLANTGELFF. The CDR3 DNA is TGTGCCAGCAGAAAACTAGCGAACACCGGGGAGCTGTTTTTT.

The genes are TRBV5-1 and TRBJ2-6, with unresolved D. CDR3 length: 15 amino acids. Trimming took off 5 bases at V and 0 bases at J, with 9 bases between the two ends. Germline CDR1 reads SGHRS; CDR2 reads YFSETQ. In nucleotides, the CDR3 is TGCGCCAGCAGTTCACAGAGCTCTGGGGCCAACGTCCTGACTTTC. This gives the protein CASSSQSSGANVLTF. The entire variable domain, with the rest obtained from reference TRBV5-1 and TRBJ2-6, is as follows: KAGVTQTPRYLIKTRGQQVTLSCSPISGHRSVSWYQQTPGQGLQFLFEYFSETQRNKGNFPGRFSGRQFSNSRSEMNVSTLELGDSALYLCASSSQSSGANVLTFGAGSRLTVL.

The genes are TRBV5-6 and TRBJ2-1; D is uncertain. Germline loops: CDR1 SGHDT, CDR2 YYEEEE. The CDR3 has 13 amino acids. Trimming stripped 7 bases from V and 11 bases from J, with 19 bases between. CDR3 DNA sequence: TGTGCCAGCGGGCCGTCCCGGTTGGTAAAGCAGTTCTTC. Protein sequence: CASGPSRLVKQFF.

This chain joins TRBV20-1 and TRBJ2-7; 8 bases line up with TRBD1. With 6 bases clipped from V and 3 bases from J, the junction kept 1 base outside the gene matches. CDR3 length: 11 amino acids. Germline-derived CDR1 and CDR2 are DFQATT and SNEGSKA (reference sequence). Here the CDR3 DNA reads TGCAGTGCCACAGGGGGCTACGAGCAGTACTTC. Its translation is CSATGGYEQYF.

The chain employs TRBV5-5 and TRBJ2-7, with D tentatively TRBD1 (7 bases). The germline V gene has CDR1 SGHKS and CDR2 YYEKEE (reference sequence). The CDR3 covers 15 residues. The V and J ends lost 3 bases and 0 bases respectively, with 13 bases between them. The CDR3 loop reads CASSSQGGRSYEQYF. In DNA, the CDR3 is TGTGCCAGCAGCTCCCAGGGGGGACGCTCCTACGAGCAGTACTTC.

This chain joins TRBV9 and TRBJ1-6; the D gene is possibly TRBD1 (6 bases). V dropped 0 bases and J dropped 7 bases, with 11 bases sitting between them. The CDR3 length is 15 residues. The germline CDR1 and CDR2 sequences are SGDLS and YYNGEE. The CDR3 region has the DNA TGTGCCAGCAGCGTAGCAGGGGCGGTGAATTCACCCCTCCACTTT. Translating it yields CASSVAGAVNSPLHF.

This clone has just one count. This sequence joins TRBV5-1 and TRBJ2-1; D assignment may be TRBD1 or TRBD2 (5 bases each). The CDR3 is 14 amino acids. V was pared by 3 bases and J by 14 bases, with 21 bases between. Germline V lookup: CDR1 SGHRS, CDR2 YFSETQ. CDR3 DNA: TGCGCCAGCAGCTGGGGACCCGCAGGCGGTTATGAGTTCTTC. Protein: CASSWGPAGGYEFF.

The CDR3 DNA reads as TGTGCCATCAGAGATTTTAGCGGGGTGGCCACCGGGGAGCTGTTTTTT. It specifies CAIRDFSGVATGELFF. The gene calls are TRBV10-3 and TRBJ2-2; 8 nucleotides match TRBD2. This CDR3 spans 16 amino acids. After removal of 6 bases from V and 4 bases from J, the junction contained 10 bases not matched to a gene. Germline loops: CDR1 ENHRY, CDR2 SYGVKD.

This rearrangement joins TRBV5-1 to TRBJ2-7, with no clear D. This CDR3 contains 14 residues. Per germline, CDR1 SGHRS and CDR2 YFSETQ. Deletions cut 0 bases from V and 4 bases from J, with 11 bases between. The CDR3 loop reads CASSLAGRFYEQYF. CDR3 coding DNA: TGCGCCAGCAGCTTGGCGGGCAGGTTTTACGAGCAGTACTTC.

The chain carries TRBV4-1 and TRBJ1-5; 11 bases map to TRBD1. The V gene's germline CDR1 is MGHRA and CDR2 YSYEKL. V dropped 1 base and J dropped 5; count of bases not matched to a gene: 4. The CDR3 has 16 amino acids. CDR3 loop: CASSQGDRGMHQPQHF. The CDR3 bases are TGCGCCAGCAGCCAAGGGGACAGGGGGATGCATCAGCCCCAGCATTTT.

The V call is TRBV11-2, the J call TRBJ1-4, with no clear D. The germline V gene encodes CDR1 SGHAT and CDR2 FQNNGV. The germline V and J ends were trimmed by 1 base and 8 bases, with 17 bases remaining between them. The CDR3 extends over 16 amino acids. CDR3 in amino acids: CASSLAPGRGSEKLFF. As DNA, the CDR3 is TGTGCCAGCAGCTTAGCCCCCGGGAGAGGGTCGGAAAAACTGTTTTTT.

V gene TRBV30 combines with J gene TRBJ2-7; 7 nucleotides line up with TRBD2. This CDR3 is 14 amino acids long. Per the germline V gene, CDR1 is GTSNPN and CDR2 is SVGIG (reference sequence). V gave up 3 bases and J gave up 6 bases; unmatched junction bases: 11. The DNA of the CDR3 is TGTGCCTGGAGAGTATTCGGGAGGACGCGCGAGCAGTACTTC. This translates into CAWRVFGRTREQYF.

The J gene is TRBJ2-2, the V gene TRBV10-1; 11 bases fit TRBD2. The germline V gene has CDR1 WNHNN and CDR2 SYGVQD (reference sequence). The J segment lost 5 bases and the V segment lost 6 bases, leaving 8 bases of the junction unmatched. This CDR3 has 16 amino acids. Here the CDR3 reads CASSPSGGFGTGELFF. The CDR3 DNA reads TGCGCCAGCAGCCCTAGCGGGGGGTTCGGTACCGGGGAGCTGTTTTTT.

V usage is TRBV15 and J usage is TRBJ2-7; D remains unclear. Germline CDR1 LNHNV, CDR2 YYDKDF (reference sequence). V lost 1 base and J 3 bases, leaving 16 bases between the germline ends. The CDR3 consists of 16 residues. Here the CDR3 reads CATSRGIGATDYEQYF. The CDR3, as DNA: TGTGCCACCAGCAGAGGGATCGGAGCTACGGACTACGAGCAGTACTTC.

The chain has TRBV7-8 and TRBJ2-7; no firm D call. The CDR3 totals 12 residues. Trimming shortened V by 5 bases and J by 7 bases, and 12 bases separated the two germline ends. Germline-derived CDR1 and CDR2 are SGHVS and FQNEAQ. CDR3: CASSRAREEQYF. CDR3 coding DNA: TGTGCCAGCAGCCGGGCTAGAGAAGAGCAGTACTTC.

This sequence joins TRBV5-5 and TRBJ2-7; TRBD2 aligns across 9 bases. The junction had 7 bases not matched to a gene; V was cut back by 3 bases and J by 3 bases. This CDR3 is built from 15 residues. Germline CDR1 and CDR2: SGHKS and YYEKEE (reference sequence). The CDR3 DNA sequence: TGTGCCAGCAGCTGGGGACCGACTAGCGGCTACGAGCAGTACTTC. Residues: CASSWGPTSGYEQYF.